The 30 T cell receptor beta chains below all came from one sample that was sequenced in a study of OX40 agonist ivuxolimab in advanced cancers. Some clones are missing from TCRdb's copy, which holds only in-frame ones; the method was immunoSEQ multiplex PCR. The data contain approximately 21,000 clones, about 87% of them singletons. The sequencing here drew on CD4+ or CD8+ T cells sorted from blood, taken in a trial of the OX40 agonist ivuxolimab. The receptors shown here come from an adult with an advanced solid tumor such as melanoma, head and neck, liver or kidney cancer.

This chain joins TRBV6-1 and TRBJ2-3; D is possibly TRBD2 (5 bases). V was pared by 8 bases and J by 3 bases, with 12 bases between. The CDR3 contains 13 residues. Germline lookup yields CDR1 MNHNS and CDR2 SASEGT. The chain's CDR3 is CASSGWRTDTQYF. Written as DNA, the CDR3 is TGTGCCAGCTCAGGCTGGAGGACAGATACGCAGTATTTT.

The V call is TRBV5-1, the J call TRBJ2-5; 9 bases fit TRBD2. The DNA end is more similar to TRBJ2-7, so the J call may be wrong. Germline V gene data show CDR1 as SGHRS and CDR2 as YFSETQ. The CDR3 extends over 15 amino acids. DNA for the CDR3: TGCGCCAGCAGCCCAGGCCTAGCGGGGCCGTACGAGCAGTACTTC. It specifies CASSPGLAGPYEQYF.

The V gene is TRBV7-8, the J gene TRBJ2-5; no clear D. CDR1 is SGHVS, CDR2 FQNEAQ, per germline. V lost 0 bases and J 1 base, leaving 6 bases between the germline ends. CDR3 size: 14 residues. The DNA for the CDR3 is TGTGCCAGCAGCTTAGCGAGTCCCCAAGAGACCCAGTACTTC. Its protein is CASSLASPQETQYF. The full variable domain, with the rest looked up from reference TRBV7-8 and TRBJ2-5, is GAGVSQSPRYKVAKRGQDVALRCDPISGHVSLFWYQQALGQGPEFLTYFQNEAQLDKSGLPSDRFFAERPEGSVSTLKIQRTQQEDSAVYLCASSLASPQETQYFGPGTRLLVL.

This sequence joins TRBV7-8 and TRBJ2-7; TRBD1 matches at 7 bases. Germline lookup yields CDR1 SGHVS and CDR2 FQNEAQ. V lost 2 bases and J lost 3; bases outside the gene matches: 19. The CDR3 contains 19 residues. The CDR3 reads CASSLKAGGSGGQIYEQYF. CDR3 DNA: TGTGCCAGCAGCTTAAAAGCAGGGGGTTCCGGCGGTCAAATCTACGAGCAGTACTTC.

The chain recombines TRBV9 with TRBJ2-1; the match to TRBD2 covers 8 bases. V was clipped by 0 bases and J by 6 bases; unmatched bases: 2. This CDR3 is 14 amino acids long. The germline V gene encodes CDR1 SGDLS and CDR2 YYNGEE. The CDR3 bases are TGTGCCAGCAGCGTAGCAGCGGGGGCCAATGAGCAGTTCTTC. Its protein product is CASSVAAGANEQFF.

This chain links TRBV18 with TRBJ1-1; D is ambiguous. The length of the CDR3 is 14 residues. Trimming left V 6 bases short and J 6 bases short, with 17 bases between. CDR1 is KGHSH and CDR2 is LQKENI in the germline V gene. CDR3 bases: TGTGCCAGCTCGCCAGACACTGGGCTACCTGAAGCTTTCTTT. Translation: CASSPDTGLPEAFF.

CDR3: CASRPGQGSPNQGVTQYF. CDR3 nucleotide sequence: TGTGCCAGCCGACCGGGACAGGGGTCTCCGAACCAGGGAGTTACGCAGTATTTT. The chain carries TRBV28 and TRBJ2-3, with 10 bases identical to TRBD1. The germline V gene encodes CDR1 MDHEN and CDR2 SYDVKM. V shed 8 bases, J shed 8 bases, and the junction held 22 bases outside the gene matches. The CDR3 covers 18 residues.

J is TRBJ1-1 and V is TRBV11-2, with 10 positions matching TRBD1. J was trimmed by 2 bases and V by 7 bases; bases with no gene match: 13. This CDR3 spans 17 amino acids. Per germline, CDR1 SGHAT and CDR2 FQNNGV. CDR3 region: CASTWGTGAGGNTEAFF. The CDR3 bases are TGTGCCAGCACCTGGGGGACAGGGGCTGGGGGAAACACTGAAGCTTTCTTT.

This chain joins TRBV5-4 and TRBJ1-1; 9 positions agree with TRBD1. The CDR3 is made up of 14 amino acids. The J segment lost 6 bases and the V segment lost 4 bases, leaving 7 bases of the junction unmatched. The germline V gene encodes CDR1 SGHNT and CDR2 YYREEE (reference sequence). The CDR3 bases are TGTGCCAGCAGCCTCGGGACAGGGAGGGCTGAAGCTTTCTTT. It translates to CASSLGTGRAEAFF.

This clone was detected a few times. The chain uses TRBV30 and TRBJ1-5; D perhaps matches TRBD1 (5 bases). The V gene lost 4 bases and the J gene lost 3 bases, with 10 bases spanning the gap. The germline CDR1 and CDR2 sequences are GTSNPN and SVGIG (reference sequence). The CDR3 spans 13 residues. DNA for the CDR3: TGTGCCTGGAATAGAGGGGACAATCAGCCCCAGCATTTT. This gives the protein CAWNRGDNQPQHF.

This chain connects TRBV29-1 to TRBJ1-5, with D uncertain. The germline gives CDR1 SQVTM, CDR2 ANQGSEA. The CDR3 sequence is 12 residues long. Trimming pared 4 bases from V and 4 bases from J, leaving 8 bases between. The CDR3, as DNA: TGCAGCGTTGGGCCAGGAAATCAGCCCCAGCATTTT. As protein: CSVGPGNQPQHF.

The chain combines TRBV18 with TRBJ2-2, with 8 bases matching TRBD1. The ends lost 5 bases at V and 6 bases at J; junction bases unmatched: 11. The CDR3 length is 16 residues. Germline loops: CDR1 KGHSH, CDR2 LQKENI. CDR3 DNA sequence: TGTGCCAGCTCAGCCTCAGGGGGCGTTGTAGCCGGGGAGCTGTTTTTT. Residues: CASSASGGVVAGELFF.

The V gene is TRBV5-1, the J gene TRBJ2-1; either TRBD1 or TRBD2 may supply D (6 bases each). Per the germline V gene, CDR1 is SGHRS and CDR2 is YFSETQ. This CDR3 contains 14 residues. V lost 0 bases and J lost 7, with 11 bases in between. In DNA form, the CDR3 reads TGCGCCAGCAGCTTGGTAGGAGGGGGAAATGAGCAGTTCTTC. It codes for CASSLVGGGNEQFF. Based on the CDR3 plus reference TRBV5-1 and TRBJ2-1, the full variable domain is KAGVTQTPRYLIKTRGQQVTLSCSPISGHRSVSWYQQTPGQGLQFLFEYFSETQRNKGNFPGRFSGRQFSNSRSEMNVSTLELGDSALYLCASSLVGGGNEQFFGPGTRLTVL.

This clone has just a few counts. The chain combines TRBV13 with TRBJ2-3; D not resolved. Per germline, CDR1 PRHDT and CDR2 FYEKMQ (reference sequence). V was pared by 5 bases and J by 1 base, with 1 base between. This CDR3 has 11 residues. CDR3 nucleotides: TGTGCCAGCAGCCGCACAGATACGCAGTATTTT. Its protein product is CASSRTDTQYF.

The chain links TRBV28 to TRBJ2-1; the D is unclear. The V gene lost 5 bases and the J gene lost 0 bases, with 11 bases spanning the gap. Germline-derived CDR1 and CDR2 are MDHEN and SYDVKM. The CDR3 is 15 residues long. The CDR3 loop reads CASSLDTSSYNEQFF. CDR3 DNA sequence: TGTGCCAGCAGTCTAGATACGAGCTCCTACAATGAGCAGTTCTTC.

The chain has TRBV5-1 and TRBJ2-7; 12 bases agree with TRBD2. The germline gives CDR1 SGHRS, CDR2 YFSETQ. The CDR3 is 17 amino acids. With V trimmed by 3 bases and J by 2 bases, 9 bases remained unmatched. Here the CDR3 DNA reads TGCGCCAGCAGCTCGACTAGCGGGAGCGGGAAACCCTACGAGCAGTACTTC. Its protein product is CASSSTSGSGKPYEQYF.

V and J are TRBV2 and TRBJ2-1, with 7 bases aligning to TRBD2. The J segment lost 6 bases and the V segment lost 4 bases, leaving 6 bases of the junction unmatched. Germline loops: CDR1 SNHLY, CDR2 FYNNEI. The CDR3 consists of 14 residues. CDR3 sequence reads: CASSGRLAINEQFF. DNA for the CDR3: TGTGCCAGCAGTGGCCGACTAGCCATCAATGAGCAGTTCTTC.

This clone was recorded only once. The rearrangement joins TRBV29-1 to TRBJ2-5; weak D call: TRBD2 (5 bases). CDR1 is SQVTM and CDR2 is ANQGSEA in the germline V gene. The V end was cut by 5 bases, the J end by 1 base, with 14 bases between. The length of the CDR3 is 14 residues. CDR3 coding DNA: TGCAGCGTTCGGGGTCAGCCCATCCAAGAGACCCAGTACTTC. The encoded protein is CSVRGQPIQETQYF.

This chain joins TRBV2 and TRBJ1-6; D is ambiguous. This CDR3 contains 15 residues. CDR1 is SNHLY and CDR2 is FYNNEI in the germline V gene. V lost 7 bases and J lost 0, with 10 bases in between. The CDR3 loop reads CASTGASSYNSPLHF. Written as DNA, the CDR3 is TGTGCCAGCACCGGAGCCAGCTCCTATAATTCACCCCTCCACTTT.

The chain is built from TRBV9 and TRBJ2-7; D not certain. This CDR3 spans 13 amino acids. Trimming shortened V by 3 bases and J by 6 bases, and 13 bases separated the two germline ends. Per the germline V gene, CDR1 is SGDLS and CDR2 is YYNGEE. The CDR3 bases are TGTGCCAGCAGCGGACTGGTTCAGTCCGAGCAGTACTTC. Translated, it gives CASSGLVQSEQYF.

J is TRBJ2-3 and V is TRBV18; D may correspond to TRBD1 or TRBD2 (5 bases each). V lost 3 bases and J lost 0, with 13 bases in between. There are 16 residues in the CDR3. Looked up from germline, CDR1 is KGHSH and CDR2 is LQKENI. The DNA for the CDR3 is TGTGCCAGCTCACCGCTGCGGTGGGACAGCACAGATACGCAGTATTTT. Its translation: CASSPLRWDSTDTQYF. Supplemented by reference TRBV18 and TRBJ2-3, the full variable domain reads NAGVMQNPRHLVRRRGQEARLRCSPMKGHSHVYWYRQLPEEGLKFMVYLQKENIIDESGMPKERFSAEFPKEGPSILRIQQVVRGDSAAYFCASSPLRWDSTDTQYFGPGTRLTVL.

A few counts support this clone. The rearrangement links TRBV19 to TRBJ1-2, with TRBD1 matching over 7 bases. Germline V gene data show CDR1 as LNHDA and CDR2 as SQIVND (reference sequence). The ends lost 5 bases at V and 6 bases at J; junction bases unmatched: 6. The CDR3 extends over 13 amino acids. The CDR3: CASSVGRGNGYTF. CDR3 nucleotide sequence: TGTGCCAGTAGTGTTGGCAGGGGGAATGGCTACACCTTC.

V and J are TRBV5-1 and TRBJ2-3; 8 bases agree with TRBD1. Germline CDR1 is SGHRS and CDR2 is YFSETQ. Trimming cost V 4 bases and J 4 bases; bases outside gene matches: 8. This CDR3 has 15 amino acids. CDR3 in amino acids: CASSTGQGSPDTQYF. Here the CDR3 DNA reads TGCGCCAGCAGCACCGGACAGGGTAGCCCAGATACGCAGTATTTT. Full variable domain (outside the CDR3, taken from reference TRBV5-1 and TRBJ2-3): KAGVTQTPRYLIKTRGQQVTLSCSPISGHRSVSWYQQTPGQGLQFLFEYFSETQRNKGNFPGRFSGRQFSNSRSEMNVSTLELGDSALYLCASSTGQGSPDTQYFGPGTRLTVL.

The sample holds a few counts of this clone. The V gene is TRBV10-1, the J gene TRBJ2-3; either TRBD1 or TRBD2 may fit D (5 bases each). Trimming left V 5 bases short and J 4 bases short, with 22 bases between. This CDR3 is 17 amino acids long. Germline V CDR1 and CDR2: WNHNN, SYGVQD (reference sequence). CDR3 sequence reads: CASSSNAGTQSPDTQYF. Written as DNA, the CDR3 is TGCGCCAGCAGTAGTAATGCCGGGACCCAAAGCCCAGATACGCAGTATTTT.

The chain is built from TRBV19 and TRBJ1-1; tentative D call: TRBD1 (5 bases). Trimming took 5 bases from V and 3 from J, leaving 10 bases between them. The germline gives CDR1 LNHDA, CDR2 SQIVND (reference sequence). The length of the CDR3 is 13 residues. CDR3 DNA sequence: TGTGCCAGTAGTCCCAGGGTGGACACTGAAGCTTTCTTT. Translated: CASSPRVDTEAFF.

The V call is TRBV5-8, the J call TRBJ1-5, with D unresolved. CDR1 SGHTS and CDR2 YDEGEE come from the germline V gene. Between the trimmed V and J ends, which lost 0 bases and 2 bases, there was a span of 9 bases. CDR3 length: 15 amino acids. CDR3 loop: CASSLVLGGNQPQHF. CDR3 bases: TGTGCCAGCAGCTTGGTACTGGGAGGCAATCAGCCCCAGCATTTT.

V gene TRBV5-1 combines with J gene TRBJ1-3; the D gene is possibly TRBD1 (5 bases). Germline assignment: CDR1 SGHRS and CDR2 YFSETQ. The CDR3 extends over 19 amino acids. Between the trimmed V and J ends, which lost 3 bases and 1 base, there was a span of 23 bases. CDR3 loop: CASSSTPSGDSGSGNTIYF. DNA of the CDR3: TGCGCCAGCAGCTCCACTCCCTCCGGTGACAGTGGATCTGGAAACACCATATATTTT.

This clone was recorded once. V is TRBV20-1 and J is TRBJ2-3; D remains ambiguous. Germline CDR1 is DFQATT and CDR2 is SNEGSKA (reference sequence). This CDR3 region has 11 residues. The V gene lost 1 base and the J gene lost 5 bases, with 4 bases spanning the gap. The CDR3 sequence is CSARAGDTQYF. Written as DNA, the CDR3 is TGCAGTGCTAGAGCAGGAGATACGCAGTATTTT.

This chain links TRBV25-1 with TRBJ2-7; 8 bases align to TRBD1. V dropped 4 bases and J dropped 2; count of bases not matched to a gene: 10. CDR3 length equals 16 residues. Germline V gene data show CDR1 as MGHDK and CDR2 as SYGVNS. The CDR3 bases are TGTGCCAGCAGTGCTTCAGGGGGCGCTTCAGCCTACGAGCAGTACTTC. Translated: CASSASGGASAYEQYF.

The chain couples TRBV7-6 to TRBJ2-2, with 7 positions matching TRBD2. The CDR3 spans 16 residues. J was trimmed by 2 bases and V by 3 bases; bases with no gene match: 6. Germline lookup yields CDR1 SGHVS and CDR2 FNYEAQ. The CDR3 protein is CASSFRRGGNTGELFF. The CDR3 nucleotides are TGTGCCAGCAGCTTTCGGCGCGGGGGAAACACCGGGGAGCTGTTTTTT.